These 25 T cell receptor beta chains were all obtained from the same sample, sequenced in a study of T cell responses to AZD1222 COVID-19 vaccine. The table came from immunoSEQ multiplex PCR; TCRdb's copy has only in-frame clones and leaves some out. This sample has roughly 97,000 clones, with 89% found just once. The source material was peripheral blood, sampled on day 0 of AZD1222 vaccination. The origin of the receptors is an adult in good health.

This chain uses TRBV11-2 with TRBJ1-2; perhaps TRBD1 as D (5 bases). CDR3 length: 15 residues. The germline V and J ends were trimmed by 1 base and 8 bases, with 17 bases remaining between them. Germline CDR1 SGHAT, CDR2 FQNNGV. CDR3 nucleotide sequence: TGTGCCAGCAGCTTAGGCGCTGAAGGGGCGGGAGGCTACACCTTC. It encodes CASSLGAEGAGGYTF.

The chain employs TRBV13 and TRBJ2-7; 7 nucleotides agree with TRBD1. Unmatched junction bases numbered 7, after V lost 5 bases and J lost 6 bases. CDR1 PRHDT and CDR2 FYEKMQ come from the germline V gene (reference sequence). The CDR3 runs 13 residues. The CDR3 sequence: CASSDSTGFEQYF. CDR3 sequence (DNA): TGTGCCAGCAGCGACTCGACAGGGTTCGAGCAGTACTTC.

The gene calls are TRBV7-2 and TRBJ1-2; possibly TRBD1 for D (6 bases). V gave up 9 bases and J gave up 4 bases, with 12 bases separating them. Germline V CDR1 and CDR2: SGHTA, FQGNSA. CDR3 length: 12 residues. The DNA for the CDR3 is TGTGCCAGTCCCAGGGGTAGCTATGGCTACACCTTC. It codes for CASPRGSYGYTF.

A single count supports this clone. V is TRBV4-1 and J is TRBJ2-7; 8 bases are shared with TRBD1. With 2 bases clipped from V and 2 bases from J, the junction kept 2 bases outside the gene matches. CDR1 is MGHRA and CDR2 is YSYEKL in the germline V gene. This CDR3 spans 14 amino acids. The CDR3 coding sequence is TGCGCCAGCAGCCAATCACAGGGGGCCTACGAGCAGTACTTC. Its translation: CASSQSQGAYEQYF.

CDR3 sequence (DNA): TGTGCCAGCCGACGGCAGGCCAGTACTACTGAGCAGTACTTC. It is translated as CASRRQASTTEQYF. The chain couples TRBV6-5 to TRBJ2-7, with no clear D. The CDR3 is 14 amino acids. V was pared by 8 bases and J by 7 bases, with 21 bases between. The germline gives CDR1 MNHEY, CDR2 SVGAGI.

The V and J genes are TRBV3-1 (or the pseudogene TRBV3-2) and TRBJ1-1, with D maybe TRBD1 (5 bases). The CDR3 consists of 13 residues. V was cut by 3 bases and J by 4 bases, with 9 bases left in between. Germline-derived CDR1 and CDR2 are LGHDT and YNNKEL (reference sequence). Here the CDR3 DNA reads TGTGCCAGCAGCCAGGTCGGGGGCACTGAAGCTTTCTTT. Encoded protein: CASSQVGGTEAFF.

This rearrangement joins TRBV7-2 to TRBJ2-3; D is unclear. The CDR3 sequence is 14 residues long. Between the trimmed V and J ends, which lost 6 bases and 2 bases, there was a span of 12 bases. Germline values: CDR1 SGHTA, CDR2 FQGNSA. CDR3 region: CASRGWAYTDTQYF. CDR3 DNA sequence: TGTGCCAGCAGGGGGTGGGCATACACAGATACGCAGTATTTT. The variable domain in full, completed from reference TRBV7-2 and TRBJ2-3, reads GAGVSQSPSNKVTEKGKDVELRCDPISGHTALYWYRQSLGQGLEFLIYFQGNSAPDKSGLPSDRFSAERTGGSVSTLTIQRTQQEDSAVYLCASRGWAYTDTQYFGPGTRLTVL.

This chain links TRBV19 with TRBJ1-1; TRBD1 aligns across 10 bases. The CDR3 length is 19 residues. J was trimmed by 4 bases and V by 4 bases; bases with no gene match: 18. Germline V gives CDR1 LNHDA, CDR2 SQIVND (reference sequence). CDR3 in DNA: TGTGCCAGTAGTACCGGAGGGACAGGGGCGGGATGGGGGTTCACTGAAGCTTTCTTT. This gives the protein CASSTGGTGAGWGFTEAFF.

The chain links TRBV19 to TRBJ1-6; D may be TRBD1 (5 bases). Looked up from germline, CDR1 is LNHDA and CDR2 is SQIVND (reference sequence). The CDR3 has 17 amino acids. The V gene lost 6 bases and the J gene lost 0 bases, with 15 bases spanning the gap. CDR3 nucleotide sequence: TGTGCCAGTAGCCTCCGGGACCGTAGCTCCTATAATTCACCCCTCCACTTT. It translates to CASSLRDRSSYNSPLHF. The full variable domain, its missing parts supplied by reference TRBV19 and TRBJ1-6, is DGGITQSPKYLFRKEGQNVTLSCEQNLNHDAMYWYRQDPGQGLRLIYYSQIVNDFQKGDIAEGYSVSREKKESFPLTVTSAQKNPTAFYLCASSLRDRSSYNSPLHFGNGTRLTVT.

This clone was seen a few times. The gene calls are TRBV6-4 and TRBJ1-1, with D unclear. The germline CDR1 and CDR2 sequences are MRHNA and SNTAGT. The CDR3 spans 13 residues. Trimming left V 4 bases short and J 1 base short, with 7 bases between. This CDR3 is CASSAERNTEAFF. Written as DNA, the CDR3 is TGTGCCAGCAGTGCGGAAAGGAACACTGAAGCTTTCTTT.

The rearrangement uses TRBV5-5 and TRBJ1-4; tentative D call: TRBD1 (5 bases). Per germline, CDR1 SGHKS and CDR2 YYEKEE (reference sequence). The CDR3 consists of 15 residues. Trimming left V 0 bases short and J 8 bases short, with 14 bases between. The CDR3 here is CASSLGRGLGEKLFF. CDR3 coding DNA: TGTGCCAGCAGCTTGGGGAGGGGTTTGGGCGAAAAACTGTTTTTT.

The CDR3 spells CASKTGTRNGLGYGYTF. The DNA of the CDR3 is TGTGCCAGTAAGACCGGGACAAGGAACGGTCTTGGCTATGGCTACACCTTC. The chain carries TRBV19 and TRBJ1-2; TRBD1 might be the D (6 bases). CDR1 is LNHDA, CDR2 SQIVND, per germline (reference sequence). The CDR3 extends over 17 amino acids. Trimming removed 7 bases at V and 4 bases at J, with 25 bases between. Variable domain in full (rest from reference TRBV19 and TRBJ1-2): DGGITQSPKYLFRKEGQNVTLSCEQNLNHDAMYWYRQDPGQGLRLIYYSQIVNDFQKGDIAEGYSVSREKKESFPLTVTSAQKNPTAFYLCASKTGTRNGLGYGYTFGSGTRLTVV.

The chain couples TRBV19 to TRBJ2-2; TRBD1 matches at 11 bases. The length of the CDR3 is 16 residues. The junction had 7 bases not matched to a gene; V was cut back by 4 bases and J by 6 bases. Germline values: CDR1 LNHDA, CDR2 SQIVND (reference sequence). CDR3 DNA sequence: TGTGCCAGTAGTAACGGACAGGGGGCTGGTGCCGGGGAGCTGTTTTTT. This translates into CASSNGQGAGAGELFF.

The V and J genes are TRBV20-1 and TRBJ2-1, with TRBD2 identical over 9 bases. The V gene end was trimmed by 3 bases and the J gene end by 7 bases; junction bases not matched to a gene: 10. The germline CDR1 and CDR2 sequences are DFQATT and SNEGSKA (reference sequence). The CDR3 has 15 amino acids. In DNA, the CDR3 is TGCAGTGCTAGTGGTTGGCGGGGGGGTGTGAATGAGCAGTTCTTC. Translated, it gives CSASGWRGGVNEQFF.

The rearrangement links TRBV9 to TRBJ2-1, with 11 positions matching TRBD2. Losses at the gene ends were 3 bases for V and 5 bases for J; bases not matched to a gene: 1. This CDR3 has 14 amino acids. Germline loops: CDR1 SGDLS, CDR2 YYNGEE. Written as DNA, the CDR3 is TGTGCCAGCAGCGCTAGCGGGGGGAACAATGAGCAGTTCTTC. This sequence encodes CASSASGGNNEQFF.

The rearrangement links TRBV25-1 to TRBJ1-5; perhaps TRBD1 as D (5 bases). Per germline, CDR1 MGHDK and CDR2 SYGVNS. The CDR3 contains 18 residues. Trimming removed 1 base from V and 3 bases from J, with 19 bases in between. Written as DNA, the CDR3 is TGTGCCAGCAGTGAATCGAGTTGGGGGATCGGTGCCAATCAGCCCCAGCATTTT. This translates into CASSESSWGIGANQPQHF.

A remark on this clone: This CDR3 fails to terminate in the conserved phenylalanine or tryptophan, so it likely reflects a read error. The chain is built from TRBV4-1 and TRBJ1-6; no clear D gene. The V and J ends lost 4 bases and 3 bases respectively, with 10 bases between them. CDR1 and CDR2 from the germline V gene are MGHRA and YSYEKL. This CDR3 contains 15 residues. Written as DNA, the CDR3 is TGCGCCAGCAGCCCTGGGGATAACTATAATTCACCCCTCCACCTT. Translated, it gives CASSPGDNYNSPLHL.

The chain carries TRBV19 and TRBJ2-1, with 7 bases fitting TRBD2. V was pared by 5 bases and J by 9 bases, with 10 bases of the junction left unmatched. Looked up from germline, CDR1 is LNHDA and CDR2 is SQIVND (reference sequence). The CDR3 extends over 14 amino acids. As DNA, the CDR3 is TGTGCCAGTAGTCCAGTGGGGGGGACCGTTGAGCAGTTCTTC. Translated, it gives CASSPVGGTVEQFF.

The J gene is TRBJ2-3, the V gene TRBV27; D ambiguous. V dropped 6 bases and J dropped 0 bases, with 22 bases sitting between them. The CDR3 length is 18 residues. CDR1 is MNHEY, CDR2 SMNVEV, per germline (reference sequence). DNA for the CDR3: TGTGCCAGCAGCGACCACACTGGAAGGACCCTTAGCACAGATACGCAGTATTTT. It specifies CASSDHTGRTLSTDTQYF.

This chain links TRBV6-1 with TRBJ2-7; weak D call: TRBD2 (6 bases). Trimming cost V 3 bases and J 5 bases, with 14 bases left between them. This CDR3 is built from 14 residues. The germline gives CDR1 MNHNS, CDR2 SASEGT. In DNA, the CDR3 is TGTGCCAGCAGTGACCCGGGAGCAGTAGACGAGCAGTACTTC. It codes for CASSDPGAVDEQYF.

The J gene is TRBJ1-1, the V gene TRBV19; D perhaps matches TRBD1 (5 bases). Germline V lookup: CDR1 LNHDA, CDR2 SQIVND (reference sequence). V was shortened by 3 bases and J by 3 bases, with 11 bases between the two germline ends. The CDR3 has 14 amino acids. In DNA, the CDR3 is TGTGCCAGTAGTATCGTGAAGGGGTACACTGAAGCTTTCTTT. This codes for CASSIVKGYTEAFF.

The gene calls are TRBV6-5 and TRBJ2-5; D is possibly TRBD2 (5 bases). Trimming removed 2 bases at V and 5 bases at J, with 15 bases between. In germline, CDR1 is MNHEY, CDR2 SVGAGI. The CDR3 has 15 amino acids. The CDR3 is CASSYRPPGLETQYF. CDR3 nucleotide sequence: TGTGCCAGCAGTTACCGCCCCCCGGGGTTGGAGACCCAGTACTTC.

V is TRBV5-1 and J is TRBJ1-2; D is undetermined. V dropped 0 bases and J dropped 2 bases, with 8 bases sitting between them. Germline CDR1 SGHRS, CDR2 YFSETQ. This CDR3 region has 14 residues. This CDR3 reads CASSLDNLNYGYTF. The DNA for the CDR3 is TGCGCCAGCAGCTTGGACAATTTGAACTATGGCTACACCTTC.

This clone has just one count. This sequence joins TRBV7-9 and TRBJ2-1; D is unresolved. Trimming shortened V by 2 bases and J by 5 bases, and 16 bases separated the two germline ends. CDR1 SEHNR and CDR2 FQNEAQ come from the germline V gene (reference sequence). CDR3 length: 16 amino acids. This CDR3 is CASSLIVRFLDNEQFF. DNA for the CDR3: TGTGCCAGCAGCTTAATAGTTCGGTTTCTCGACAATGAGCAGTTCTTC. Filled out from reference TRBV7-9 and TRBJ2-1, the complete variable domain reads DTGVSQNPRHKITKRGQNVTFRCDPISEHNRLYWYRQTLGQGPEFLTYFQNEAQLEKSRLLSDRFSAERPKGSFSTLEIQRTEQGDSAMYLCASSLIVRFLDNEQFFGPGTRLTVL.

This rearrangement joins TRBV27 to TRBJ1-2; 8 bases agree with TRBD1. Trimming at V came to 0 bases and at J to 3 bases, leaving 3 bases not matched to a gene. The germline V gene encodes CDR1 MNHEY and CDR2 SMNVEV (reference sequence). This CDR3 has 15 residues. This CDR3 reads CASSLSSDRDYGYTF. The CDR3 nucleotides are TGTGCCAGCAGTTTATCCTCGGACAGGGACTATGGCTACACCTTC.